Presented here are 26 T cell receptor beta chains from one specimen sequenced in a study of cytomegalovirus exposure and HLA in healthy donors. The PCR ran on 60 Vbeta and 13 Jbeta primers. Here immunoSEQ multiplex PCR was the method, and the copy in TCRdb shows in-frame clones only, minus some. The profile shows under 55,000 clones, roughly 80% of them singletons. The sequenced sample consisted of PBMCs. The receptors were gathered from a young man in good health and CMV-seropositive.

This sequence joins TRBV28 and TRBJ1-2, with D possibly being TRBD1 (6 bases). V shed 5 bases and J shed 8 bases, with 18 bases lying between them. Germline V lookup: CDR1 MDHEN, CDR2 SYDVKM. The CDR3 length is 14 residues. CDR3 loop: CASSPEGTRGGYTF. In nucleotides, the CDR3 is TGTGCCAGCAGTCCCGAAGGGACAAGGGGAGGCTACACCTTC.

This clone was counted between two and nine times. J is TRBJ2-7 and V is TRBV7-2; 7 bases align to TRBD2. The ends lost 4 bases at V and 5 bases at J; junction bases unmatched: 14. The CDR3 consists of 16 residues. Germline loops: CDR1 SGHTA, CDR2 FQGNSA. The CDR3 nucleotides are TGTGCCAGCAGCTGGGCCGGGGGGAGGGAAAGGGACGAGCAGTACTTC. Its protein is CASSWAGGRERDEQYF.

This sequence joins TRBV5-1 and TRBJ1-5; D is perhaps TRBD1 (5 bases). The CDR3 runs 17 residues. Trimming removed 4 bases from V and 0 bases from J, with 17 bases in between. Germline CDR1 SGHRS, CDR2 YFSETQ. The CDR3 region is CASSPDGGSGSNQPQHF. The CDR3 bases are TGCGCCAGCAGCCCCGACGGGGGGAGCGGTAGCAATCAGCCCCAGCATTTT.

The chain employs TRBV4-1 and TRBJ2-5; 7 nucleotides match TRBD2. Trimming cost V 4 bases and J 4 bases; bases outside gene matches: 6. The germline V gene encodes CDR1 MGHRA and CDR2 YSYEKL. There are 14 residues in the CDR3. CDR3 protein: CASSLVAGGETQYF. CDR3 bases: TGCGCCAGCAGCCTGGTAGCGGGTGGAGAGACCCAGTACTTC.

This clone has more than one count but fewer than ten. The J gene is TRBJ2-3, the V gene TRBV6-5; a possible D gene is TRBD2 (7 bases). The germline V and J ends were trimmed by 5 bases and 2 bases, with 8 bases remaining between them. Germline CDR1 reads MNHEY; CDR2 reads SVGAGI. CDR3 length equals 13 residues. CDR3 residues: CASSGGATDTQYF. In DNA, the CDR3 is TGTGCCAGCAGTGGGGGGGCCACAGATACGCAGTATTTT.

The chain employs TRBV5-4 and TRBJ2-5, with 7 bases matching TRBD1. V shed 3 bases, J shed 1 base, and the junction held 3 bases outside the gene matches. CDR3 length equals 14 residues. CDR1 SGHNT and CDR2 YYREEE come from the germline V gene (reference sequence). This CDR3 reads CASSWDSRQETQYF. The DNA for the CDR3 is TGTGCCAGCAGCTGGGACAGCCGCCAAGAGACCCAGTACTTC.

This rearrangement joins TRBV10-1 to TRBJ1-5, with D possibly TRBD1 on 5 matching bases. Deletions cut 6 bases from V and 6 bases from J, with 18 bases between. Germline V lookup: CDR1 WNHNN, CDR2 SYGVQD (reference sequence). This CDR3 spans 15 amino acids. The DNA of the CDR3 is TGCGCCAGCAGGATACAGGATAGGGTCTGTCAGCCCCAGCATTTT. This sequence encodes CASRIQDRVCQPQHF.

In this sample, this clone turned up once. The chain combines TRBV7-2 with TRBJ2-3; 7 nucleotides agree with TRBD2. Losses at the gene ends were 4 bases for V and 2 bases for J; bases not matched to a gene: 12. CDR1 and CDR2 from the germline V gene are SGHTA and FQGNSA. The CDR3 spans 17 residues. The CDR3 loop is CASSSLGGRIPTDTQYF. The CDR3 DNA is TGTGCCAGCAGCTCCCTCGGGGGGAGGATACCCACAGATACGCAGTATTTT.

There are a few counts of this clone. CDR3 nucleotides: TGTGCCAGCAGTGGCCCGGGGGGAAGTGGTACCATATATTTT. Protein product: CASSGPGGSGTIYF. The chain couples TRBV25-1 to TRBJ1-3; D might be TRBD1 (5 bases). V was pared by 4 bases and J by 10 bases, with 17 bases between. Germline CDR1 and CDR2: MGHDK and SYGVNS. The CDR3 spans 14 residues.

This chain links TRBV5-1 with TRBJ1-4; D gene uncertain. Germline CDR1 is SGHRS and CDR2 is YFSETQ. This CDR3 is built from 15 residues. Trimming took off 3 bases at V and 7 bases at J, with 16 bases between the two ends. Here the CDR3 DNA reads TGCGCCAGCAGCTCGGTACCGGGAGAGTTTGAAAAACTGTTTTTT. Translation: CASSSVPGEFEKLFF. The full variable domain, rest sourced from reference TRBV5-1 and TRBJ1-4, is KAGVTQTPRYLIKTRGQQVTLSCSPISGHRSVSWYQQTPGQGLQFLFEYFSETQRNKGNFPGRFSGRQFSNSRSEMNVSTLELGDSALYLCASSSVPGEFEKLFFGSGTQLSVL.

The chain is built from TRBV5-4 and TRBJ2-1; 7 positions match TRBD2. The V gene end was trimmed by 5 bases and the J gene end by 7 bases; junction bases not matched to a gene: 0. The CDR3 sequence is 11 residues long. From germline, CDR1 is SGHNT and CDR2 YYREEE (reference sequence). The CDR3: CASRGGNEQFF. The CDR3 DNA is TGTGCCAGCAGGGGGGGGAATGAGCAGTTCTTC.

V and J are TRBV6-5 and TRBJ2-7; D unresolved. The CDR3 totals 13 residues. The V and J ends lost 4 bases and 2 bases respectively, with 9 bases between them. Germline V gene lookup returns CDR1 MNHEY and CDR2 SVGAGI. The CDR3 sequence is CASSSTKAYEQYF. Here the CDR3 DNA reads TGTGCCAGCAGTTCCACAAAAGCCTACGAGCAGTACTTC.

V gene TRBV7-9 combines with J gene TRBJ2-7; D remains ambiguous. Per the germline V gene, CDR1 is SEHNR and CDR2 is FQNEAQ (reference sequence). The V end lost 5 bases, the J end lost 2 bases, and 16 bases lay between the germline ends. This CDR3 is built from 15 residues. The CDR3 is CASSPPPPRAYEQYF. The CDR3 DNA sequence: TGTGCCAGCAGCCCTCCTCCCCCCCGGGCCTACGAGCAGTACTTC. Full variable domain (outside the CDR3, taken from reference TRBV7-9 and TRBJ2-7): DTGVSQNPRHKITKRGQNVTFRCDPISEHNRLYWYRQTLGQGPEFLTYFQNEAQLEKSRLLSDRFSAERPKGSFSTLEIQRTEQGDSAMYLCASSPPPPRAYEQYFGPGTRLTVT.

The chain uses TRBV29-1 and TRBJ1-5, with D unclear. V was clipped by 4 bases and J by 5 bases, with 12 bases between them. The germline gives CDR1 SQVTM, CDR2 ANQGSEA. This CDR3 comprises 13 residues. The CDR3 nucleotides are TGCAGCGTTGCTTCGAGTGTAGATCAGCCCCAGCATTTT. This sequence encodes CSVASSVDQPQHF.

A single count supports this clone. This chain joins TRBV9 and TRBJ2-1; perhaps TRBD2 as D (5 bases). Trimming took 1 base from V and 5 from J, leaving 10 bases between them. The CDR3 sequence is 14 residues long. CDR1 and CDR2 (germline): SGDLS, YYNGEE. As DNA, the CDR3 is TGTGCCAGCAGCGTATCGGGGAACCACAATGAGCAGTTCTTC. Translated: CASSVSGNHNEQFF. The variable domain in full, completed from reference TRBV9 and TRBJ2-1, reads DSGVTQTPKHLITATGQRVTLRCSPRSGDLSVYWYQQSLDQGLQFLIQYYNGEERAKGNILERFSAQQFPDLHSELNLSSLELGDSALYFCASSVSGNHNEQFFGPGTRLTVL.

The CDR3 here is CASSYSPPTSLQFF. CDR3 coding DNA: TGTGCCAGCAGTTACTCGCCCCCGACAAGCTTGCAGTTCTTC. The J gene is TRBJ2-1, the V gene TRBV6-5; D not resolved. V gave up 0 bases and J gave up 12 bases, with 15 bases separating them. Germline CDR1 reads MNHEY; CDR2 reads SVGAGI. This CDR3 spans 14 amino acids.

This chain joins TRBV2 and TRBJ2-3, with D unclear. The V and J ends lost 6 bases and 3 bases respectively, with 13 bases between them. Germline V gene lookup returns CDR1 SNHLY and CDR2 FYNNEI. CDR3 length: 14 residues. The CDR3 region is CASRSQTTTDTQYF. CDR3 sequence (DNA): TGTGCCAGCAGATCCCAAACCACTACAGATACGCAGTATTTT. Combining the CDR3 with reference TRBV2 and TRBJ2-3 gives the whole variable domain EPEVTQTPSHQVTQMGQEVILRCVPISNHLYFYWYRQILGQKVEFLVSFYNNEISEKSEIFDDQFSVERPDGSNFTLKIRSTKLEDSAMYFCASRSQTTTDTQYFGPGTRLTVL.

The chain couples TRBV6-5 to TRBJ2-2; D not resolved. The V gene lost 8 bases and the J gene lost 0 bases, with 10 bases spanning the gap. Germline values: CDR1 MNHEY, CDR2 SVGAGI. This CDR3 is built from 14 residues. CDR3 amino acids: CASHGETNTGELFF. In DNA, the CDR3 is TGTGCCAGCCACGGAGAAACGAACACCGGGGAGCTGTTTTTT.

This rearrangement joins TRBV7-6 to TRBJ2-3; TRBD2 matches 8 bases. CDR1 and CDR2 from the germline V gene are SGHVS and FNYEAQ. The trim removed 4 bases at V and 6 bases at J, leaving 6 bases unmatched. This CDR3 is 14 amino acids long. DNA of the CDR3: TGTGCCAGCAGCTGGGGCGGGGGGCAGGATACGCAGTATTTT. It translates to CASSWGGGQDTQYF. Combining the CDR3 with reference TRBV7-6 and TRBJ2-3 gives the whole variable domain GAGVSQSPRYKVTKRGQDVALRCDPISGHVSLYWYRQALGQGPEFLTYFNYEAQQDKSGLPNDRFSAERPEGSISTLTIQRTEQRDSAMYRCASSWGGGQDTQYFGPGTRLTVL.

This clone occurred a few times. This chain connects TRBV30 to TRBJ1-4; no firm D call. Deletions cut 1 base from V and 7 bases from J, with 10 bases between. CDR1 and CDR2 from the germline V gene are GTSNPN and SVGIG (reference sequence). The CDR3 is 13 residues long. CDR3 sequence (DNA): TGTGCCTGGAGTGGGAGGGTTGGTGAAAAACTGTTTTTT. Its protein product is CAWSGRVGEKLFF.

This clone has a single count. The chain joins TRBV4-1 to TRBJ1-1; 8 nucleotides align to TRBD1. J lost 3 bases, V lost 3 bases, and 6 bases had no gene match. The CDR3 consists of 15 residues. Germline CDR1 and CDR2: MGHRA and YSYEKL. The CDR3 coding sequence is TGCGCCAGCAGCCACGCCACAGGGGGGGACACTGAAGCTTTCTTT. Translation gives CASSHATGGDTEAFF.

The rearrangement links TRBV4-1 to TRBJ2-3, with a tentative D call TRBD2 (5 bases). CDR3 length: 15 residues. The germline V gene encodes CDR1 MGHRA and CDR2 YSYEKL. V was cut by 2 bases and J by 3 bases, with 12 bases left in between. This chain's CDR3 is CASSQPLPGTDTQYF. CDR3 nucleotide sequence: TGCGCCAGCAGCCAACCGTTACCGGGGACAGATACGCAGTATTTT.

The V and J genes are TRBV19 and TRBJ1-6; D is undetermined. CDR1 is LNHDA and CDR2 is SQIVND in the germline V gene (reference sequence). The CDR3 loop spans 17 amino acids. Trimming left V 2 bases short and J 9 bases short, with 20 bases between. CDR3: CASSIRPGEASTSPLHF. In DNA, the CDR3 is TGTGCCAGTAGTATAAGGCCCGGGGAGGCTTCGACTTCACCCCTCCACTTT.

This chain joins TRBV19 and TRBJ2-7; the D gene is possibly TRBD1 (5 bases). This CDR3 has 14 amino acids. The V gene's germline CDR1 is LNHDA and CDR2 SQIVND (reference sequence). Trimming left V 2 bases short and J 2 bases short, with 10 bases between. This CDR3 is CASSISTATYEQYF. As DNA, the CDR3 is TGTGCCAGTAGTATATCGACAGCAACCTACGAGCAGTACTTC.

The chain recombines TRBV6-1 with TRBJ2-1, with D maybe TRBD1 (5 bases). Trimming took off 3 bases at V and 5 bases at J, with 11 bases between the two ends. This CDR3 region has 14 residues. Germline V gene data show CDR1 as MNHNS and CDR2 as SASEGT. The CDR3 sequence is CASSDGSGHNEQFF. CDR3 nucleotides: TGTGCCAGCAGTGATGGCTCAGGGCACAATGAGCAGTTCTTC.

The CDR3, as DNA: TGTGCCAGCAGCTTCCCACAGGGGAACGTTGAAAAACTGTTTTTT. Its protein product is CASSFPQGNVEKLFF. The chain has TRBV7-9 and TRBJ1-4, with 7 bases identical to TRBD1. CDR1 is SEHNR, CDR2 FQNEAQ, per germline (reference sequence). The CDR3 loop spans 15 amino acids. V shed 3 bases, J shed 7 bases, and the junction held 8 bases outside the gene matches.